Sequencing of this T cell receptor (beta chain) was carried out in a study of Ad26.COV2.S vaccination and SARS-CoV-2 variants (dated by TCRdb to about 2021). Describing the broader study: Vaccine-arm donors came from COV1001, a multicentre, randomized, double-blind, placebo-controlled phase I-IIa trial of Ad26.COV2.S in healthy adults. Ad26.COV2.S was administered intramuscularly at a dose of 5x10^10 or 1x10^11 viral particles, either as one shot or as two shots given 56 days apart. Sequencing of the TCRbeta repertoire served to evaluate the specificity and breadth of SARS-CoV-2-reactive T cell receptors following Ad26.COV2.S vaccination. A total of around 32 samples were included in the TCR-sequenced set, comprising about 20 Ad26.COV2.S vaccine recipients, 5 placebo recipients and 8 SARS-CoV-2 convalescent individuals. Participants in the trial were split at random into five groups of five each, receiving low-dose or high-dose Ad26.COV2.S once or twice, or else placebo on both occasions. Investigators remained blinded to trial group allocation during experiments and outcome assessment.

Comments on this clone: Its antigen remains unidentified. Base qualities are missing; no much larger clone stands one base away.

TCRbeta CDR3 regions were sequenced with the immunoSEQ Assay. After extraction, genomic DNA underwent amplification by bias-controlled multiplex PCR, followed by high-throughput sequencing. Concerning the study's data processing: To quantify the absolute abundance of every unique TCRbeta CDR3 region, sequences were collapsed and filtered. Usable DNA was measured by amplifying reference genes present in all nucleated cells, and TCRbeta template counts were normalized to that usable DNA to estimate T cell fraction. Repertoire TCRs were annotated as SARS-CoV-2-specific when V gene, CDR3 amino acid sequence and J gene were exactly matched to a known reactive TCR set. MIRA supplied the reference SARS-CoV-2 TCR set, which was filtered for enrichment in COVID-19-positive ImmuneCODE repertoires so that public or cross-reactive TCRs were removed. Drawing on the MIRA antigens, annotated TCRs were analysed further at the level of specific ORF or position within ORF. Breadth was defined as annotated unique rearrangements over total unique productive rearrangements; depth was the summed frequency of those rearrangements. Group comparisons of TCR breadth used two-sided Wilcoxon rank-sum tests. The clones in this table, taken by TCRdb from immuneACCESS, are in-frame only. Not every clone is retained; where verified, under half of the shortfall comes from an unresolved V gene, and the cause of the rest is unknown. V and J calls and clone size are those listed in that table; D and trimming were worked out from the DNA. Here the sample has 250,000 to 300,000 clones; over 75% occur a single time. In total, the top ten clones hold approximately 3.3% of the sample.

In light of the paper, this sample's treatment or condition label describes: some 20 received Ad26.COV2.S at low or high dose, single or two shots; about 5 received placebo; per-sample allocation not given. For vaccine and placebo recipients, repertoires were sequenced using samples collected on day 63 after the first injection. Cohort 1b enrolled roughly 25 adults aged 18-55 years at a single site in Boston, USA, between 29 July and 7 August 2020. As a vaccine, Ad26.COV2.S was a replication-incompetent adenovirus type 26 vector that expressed a prefusion-stabilized SARS-CoV-2 spike protein derived from the original Wuhan strain. The paper's findings and limits, for the study overall: Comparing responses between vaccine doses or regimens was not something the study was powered to do. Vaccine and placebo recipients had similar non-spike TCR breadth, a finding consistent with the vaccine containing only spike. After vaccination, spike-specific CD8+ and CD4+ T cell responses were reported to show substantial breadth. The authors noted that the TCR breadth and depth analyses may have underestimated total T cell responses. Ad26.COV2.S recipients had higher spike-specific TCR breadth than placebo recipients (P = 0.0014).

CDR3 length: 15 amino acids, cysteine to phenylalanine. Only the CDR3 portion is preserved as DNA: 45 bases, with reading frame beginning at the first base. Between the V and J ends, shortened by 3 bases and 2 bases respectively, the junction contains 13 bases. CDR1 and CDR2 were assigned from the germline V gene as ENHRY and SYGVKD. The TCR comes from a person between 18 and 60 years old who received the Ad26.COV2.S COVID-19 vaccine or a placebo. The sequence links TRBV10-3 to TRBJ1-2, with a weak D call of TRBD1 (6 bases match). The sample was peripheral blood, taken in a trial of Ad26.COV2.S vaccine versus placebo. Read as DNA, the sequence is TGTGCCATCAGTGATCGAGGACAGTTAAACTATGGCTACACCTTC. This translates into CAISDRGQLNYGYTF.